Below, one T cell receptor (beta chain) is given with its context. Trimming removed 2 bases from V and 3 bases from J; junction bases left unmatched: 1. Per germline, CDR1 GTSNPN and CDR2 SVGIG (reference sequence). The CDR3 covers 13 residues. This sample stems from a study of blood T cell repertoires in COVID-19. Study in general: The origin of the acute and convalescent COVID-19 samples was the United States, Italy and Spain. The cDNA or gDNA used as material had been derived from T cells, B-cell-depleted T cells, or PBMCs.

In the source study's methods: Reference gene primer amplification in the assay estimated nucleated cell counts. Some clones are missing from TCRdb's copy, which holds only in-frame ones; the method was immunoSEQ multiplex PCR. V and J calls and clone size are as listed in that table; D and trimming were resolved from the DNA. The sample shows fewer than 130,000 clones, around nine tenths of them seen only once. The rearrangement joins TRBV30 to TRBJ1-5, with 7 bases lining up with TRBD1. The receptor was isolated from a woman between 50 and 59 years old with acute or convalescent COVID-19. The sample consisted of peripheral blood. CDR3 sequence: CAWSQGDNQPQHF. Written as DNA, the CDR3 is TGTGCCTGGAGTCAGGGGGACAATCAGCCCCAGCATTTT.